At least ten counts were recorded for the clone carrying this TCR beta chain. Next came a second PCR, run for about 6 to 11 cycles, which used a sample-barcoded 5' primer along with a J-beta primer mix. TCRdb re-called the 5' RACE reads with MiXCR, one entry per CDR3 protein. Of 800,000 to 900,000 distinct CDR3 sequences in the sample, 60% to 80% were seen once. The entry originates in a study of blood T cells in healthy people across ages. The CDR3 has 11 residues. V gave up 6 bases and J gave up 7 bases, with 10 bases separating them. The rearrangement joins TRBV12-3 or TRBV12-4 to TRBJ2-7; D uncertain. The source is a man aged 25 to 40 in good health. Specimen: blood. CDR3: CASSFGGEQYF. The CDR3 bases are TGTGCCAGCAGCTTTGGTGGGGAGCAGTACTTC.